One TCR beta chain is described in this entry. This clonotype was counted a single time. Its antigen has not been determined. Per-base quality was not reported, and no clone a single base away is much larger than it. One read alone is weak evidence. The sample comes from a study of T cell repertoires in cytomegalovirus infection (dated by TCRdb to the late 2010s). About the full investigation: Recently identified HLA-C-restricted CMV epitopes, whose presentation resists viral immunomodulation, were targeted by peptide stimulations together with well-studied HLA-B-restricted epitopes. The HLA type of each donor mattered for the analysis, because public TCR beta signatures pointed to carriage of CMV infection along with the matching HLA type. Points the paper makes about the study in general: The ex vivo response was dominated by HLA-C-restricted CMV-specific TCR beta clonotypes, which also provided the single most frequent clonotype in two of eight donors. Carriers of CMV infection plus the relevant HLA type were discriminated by the cumulative frequency of public TCR beta family members in the study cohort and in an independent approximately 340-donor cohort.

Sequenced using an Illumina HiSeq 1500. Using fastp at Q25 and MiXCR, TCRdb reprocessed the public reads and kept productive beta chains. Rows with a matching CDR3 protein are joined into one entry that keeps the most common DNA and genes. The sample table holds approximately 110,000 distinct CDR3 sequences, of which roughly 39% were seen once. Jointly, the top ten make up about two thirds of the sample. Including cysteine and phenylalanine, the CDR3 has 13 amino acids. The kept DNA is CDR3 alone, 39 bases in frame from the first base. Reading the germline V gene gives CDR1 SGHVS and CDR2 FNYEAQ. V gives up 3 bases and J gives up 1 base, and the segment between their germline ends measures 6 bases. Taken with the paper, the label for treatment or condition translates to: in vitro stimulation with specific CMV peptide epitopes to enrich CMV-specific T cells.

Here the chain combines TRBV7-6 and TRBJ1-1; the D segment cannot be called with confidence. This sample comprised CD8+ T cells from cultured PBMCs, obtained from culture after CMV antigen stimulation. The TCR originated in a human donor in good health (CMV status not recorded). Some clones in this sample may be carry-over from other donors' samples. The DNA sequence reads TGTGCCAGCAGCTTCAACCAGAACACTGAAGCTTTCTTT. Protein translation: CASSFNQNTEAFF. Beyond the CDR3, the reference TRBV7-6 and TRBJ1-1 genes provide the residues; the full variable domain reads: GAGVSQSPRYKVTKRGQDVALRCDPISGHVSLYWYRQALGQGPEFLTYFNYEAQQDKSGLPNDRFSAERPEGSISTLTIQRTEQRDSAMYRCASSFNQNTEAFFGQGTRLTVV.